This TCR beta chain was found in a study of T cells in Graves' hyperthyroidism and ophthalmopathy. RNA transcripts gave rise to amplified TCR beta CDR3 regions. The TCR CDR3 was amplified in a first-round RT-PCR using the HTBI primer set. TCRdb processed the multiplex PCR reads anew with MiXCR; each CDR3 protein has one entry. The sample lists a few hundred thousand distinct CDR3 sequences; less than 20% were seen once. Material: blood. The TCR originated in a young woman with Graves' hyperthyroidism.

The CDR3 coding sequence is TGCGCCAGCAGCCAGATAGGGGGACTAGCCAACAATGAGCAGTTCTTC. Amino acids: CASSQIGGLANNEQFF. The chain employs TRBV4-3 and TRBJ2-1; 9 bases fit TRBD2. The trim removed 3 bases at V and 5 bases at J, leaving 8 bases unmatched. CDR1 and CDR2 from the germline V gene are LGHNA and YSLEER. The CDR3 consists of 16 residues.